This entry lists 27 T cell receptor beta chains sequenced from one sample in a study of PD-1 and CTLA-4 blockade in melanoma (dated by TCRdb to 2020 to 2022). Library preparation employed the immunoSEQ multiplex PCR assay. Imported from immuneACCESS, the table was reduced by TCRdb to in-frame sequences with V and J called. These copies leave out some clones; in studies compared against another copy, an unresolved V gene accounts for under half, and the cause of the remainder is not known. This sample gives some 7,100 clones in total; 80% of them show up just once. Approximately 43% of the sample is held by the ten biggest clonotypes. The material was CD8+ T cells from peripheral blood, obtained before anti-PD-1 treatment. The receptors originated from a human donor with melanoma.

This clone was counted only a few times. V gene TRBV4-3 combines with J gene TRBJ1-1, with D possibly being TRBD1 (5 bases). Trimming removed 1 base from V and 1 base from J, with 10 bases in between. The CDR3 sequence is 15 residues long. CDR1 is LGHNA, CDR2 YSLEER, per germline. The CDR3, as DNA: TGCGCCAGCAGCCAAGGGATCAGGGAGAACACTGAAGCTTTCTTT. Amino acid sequence: CASSQGIRENTEAFF.

V usage is TRBV9 and J usage is TRBJ2-1, with unresolved D. V lost 4 bases to trimming and J lost 7 bases, with 9 bases between them. CDR1 is SGDLS and CDR2 is YYNGEE in the germline V gene. There are 12 residues in the CDR3. CDR3 nucleotides: TGTGCCAGCAGCCCTTACCCTAATGAGCAGTTCTTC. Translation: CASSPYPNEQFF.

The J gene is TRBJ2-7, the V gene TRBV27, with 14 bases fitting TRBD2. The germline V gene has CDR1 MNHEY and CDR2 SMNVEV (reference sequence). The CDR3 totals 18 residues. The V gene end was trimmed by 5 bases and the J gene end by 0 bases; junction bases not matched to a gene: 9. The CDR3 loop reads CASSATSGRAVSSYEQYF. The CDR3 DNA reads TGTGCCAGCAGTGCGACTAGCGGGAGGGCCGTAAGCTCCTACGAGCAGTACTTC.

The chain links TRBV30 to TRBJ2-1; 7 bases are a match to TRBD1. Germline V lookup: CDR1 GTSNPN, CDR2 SVGIG (reference sequence). The CDR3 loop spans 13 amino acids. V gave up 1 base and J gave up 9 bases; unmatched junction bases: 6. The CDR3 reads CAWSEGQVREQFF. The CDR3 coding sequence is TGTGCCTGGAGTGAAGGACAGGTCCGTGAGCAGTTCTTC.

CDR3 sequence reads: CASSQDPGYSSYEQYF. The DNA of the CDR3 is TGTGCCAGCAGCCAAGATCCCGGGTATAGCTCCTACGAGCAGTACTTC. This chain joins TRBV3-1 (or the pseudogene TRBV3-2) and TRBJ2-7, with D unresolved. Trimming removed 0 bases from V and 0 bases from J, with 12 bases in between. CDR3 length: 16 amino acids. The V gene's germline CDR1 is LGHDT and CDR2 YNNKEL (reference sequence).

V and J are TRBV5-6 and TRBJ1-3; D unclear. The V and J ends lost 2 bases and 4 bases respectively, with 1 base between them. From germline, CDR1 is SGHDT and CDR2 YYEEEE. The CDR3 is 11 residues long. In DNA, the CDR3 is TGTGCCAGCAGCTTCGGAAACACCATATATTTT. This sequence encodes CASSFGNTIYF.

The rearrangement uses TRBV9 and TRBJ2-7; D is uncertain. The CDR3 is 14 residues long. CDR1 is SGDLS, CDR2 YYNGEE, per germline. The V end lost 2 bases, the J end lost 0 bases, and 9 bases lay between the germline ends. This CDR3 is CASSVDRYSYEQYF. The CDR3 DNA is TGTGCCAGCAGCGTGGACCGTTACTCCTACGAGCAGTACTTC.

The chain employs TRBV2 and TRBJ2-2; D ambiguous. Deletions cut 4 bases from V and 5 bases from J, with 5 bases between. Looked up from germline, CDR1 is SNHLY and CDR2 is FYNNEI. The CDR3 totals 12 residues. CDR3 nucleotides: TGTGCCAGCAGTGGTTGGACCGGGGAGCTGTTTTTT. It codes for CASSGWTGELFF. The complete variable domain, with remaining parts taken from reference TRBV2 and TRBJ2-2, reads EPEVTQTPSHQVTQMGQEVILRCVPISNHLYFYWYRQILGQKVEFLVSFYNNEISEKSEIFDDQFSVERPDGSNFTLKIRSTKLEDSAMYFCASSGWTGELFFGEGSRLTVL.

The J gene is TRBJ2-1, the V gene TRBV19; D may correspond to TRBD1 or TRBD2 (5 bases each). The CDR3 length is 15 residues. Germline V gene data show CDR1 as LNHDA and CDR2 as SQIVND (reference sequence). V lost 5 bases and J 0 bases, leaving 11 bases between the germline ends. The CDR3 DNA is TGTGCCAGTAGTCGTGTTGGGGGCTCCTACAATGAGCAGTTCTTC. Its translation is CASSRVGGSYNEQFF.

V gene TRBV3-1 (or the pseudogene TRBV3-2) combines with J gene TRBJ2-7, with 7 bases fitting TRBD1. Losses at the gene ends were 2 bases for V and 4 bases for J; bases not matched to a gene: 17. The CDR3 spans 18 residues. CDR1 LGHDT and CDR2 YNNKEL come from the germline V gene (reference sequence). The CDR3 DNA is TGTGCCAGCAGCCAAATCCCCACCGGGACAGCCGGAGGTTACGAGCAGTACTTC. It specifies CASSQIPTGTAGGYEQYF.

The chain links TRBV9 to TRBJ2-3; D tentatively fits TRBD1 or TRBD2 (5 bases each). V lost 2 bases and J 6 bases, leaving 16 bases between the germline ends. Germline values: CDR1 SGDLS, CDR2 YYNGEE. The CDR3 extends over 15 amino acids. CDR3 region: CASSVDWESGDTQYF. CDR3 coding DNA: TGTGCCAGCAGCGTGGATTGGGAGTCAGGGGATACGCAGTATTTT. The complete variable domain, with remaining parts taken from reference TRBV9 and TRBJ2-3, reads DSGVTQTPKHLITATGQRVTLRCSPRSGDLSVYWYQQSLDQGLQFLIQYYNGEERAKGNILERFSAQQFPDLHSELNLSSLELGDSALYFCASSVDWESGDTQYFGPGTRLTVL.

The V call is TRBV6-5, the J call TRBJ2-3; 9 nucleotides line up with TRBD1. J gave up 3 bases and V 9 bases, and 7 bases lay outside the gene matches. The CDR3 covers 14 residues. Germline CDR1 is MNHEY and CDR2 is SVGAGI. The CDR3 DNA sequence: TGTGCCAGTTCGGGACAGGGATCAACAGATACGCAGTATTTT. Protein product: CASSGQGSTDTQYF.

This chain uses TRBV29-1 with TRBJ1-1, with D unresolved. CDR1 and CDR2 (germline): SQVTM, ANQGSEA. There are 11 residues in the CDR3. Trimming shortened V by 7 bases and J by 3 bases, and 9 bases separated the two germline ends. The CDR3 loop is CSAYTDTEAFF. CDR3 bases: TGCAGCGCCTATACGGACACTGAAGCTTTCTTT.

The chain has TRBV5-6 and TRBJ2-5; D remains ambiguous. The CDR3 consists of 14 residues. The V gene lost 2 bases and the J gene lost 2 bases, with 10 bases spanning the gap. Looked up from germline, CDR1 is SGHDT and CDR2 is YYEEEE. The CDR3 protein is CASSFVGNQETQYF. CDR3 sequence (DNA): TGTGCCAGCAGCTTCGTGGGTAATCAAGAGACCCAGTACTTC.

The genes are TRBV27 and TRBJ2-2; 14 bases fit TRBD2. The CDR3 totals 19 residues. Germline CDR1 MNHEY, CDR2 SMNVEV (reference sequence). V gave up 6 bases and J gave up 6 bases; unmatched junction bases: 15. The CDR3: CASRLTSGRAGVKAGELFF. The CDR3 region has the DNA TGTGCCAGCAGACTGACTAGCGGGAGGGCCGGGGTCAAGGCCGGGGAGCTGTTTTTT.

V gene TRBV27 combines with J gene TRBJ2-7, with 9 bases lining up with TRBD1. Unmatched junction bases numbered 6, after V lost 2 bases and J lost 4 bases. The CDR3 has 15 amino acids. Germline CDR1 is MNHEY and CDR2 is SMNVEV (reference sequence). In DNA, the CDR3 is TGTGCCAGCAGTTTAACCGGGACAGGGAGTTACGAGCAGTACTTC. Encoded protein: CASSLTGTGSYEQYF.

This rearrangement joins TRBV2 to TRBJ2-2; 10 nucleotides agree with TRBD1. The germline gives CDR1 SNHLY, CDR2 FYNNEI. After removal of 4 bases from V and 6 bases from J, the junction contained 2 bases not matched to a gene. This CDR3 comprises 14 residues. The CDR3 loop reads CASSGGQGPGELFF. The CDR3 DNA reads as TGTGCCAGCAGTGGGGGACAGGGGCCCGGGGAGCTGTTTTTT.

This chain joins TRBV27 and TRBJ1-1; D possibly corresponds to TRBD1 (6 bases). The V gene lost 7 bases and the J gene lost 5 bases, with 14 bases spanning the gap. This CDR3 is 13 amino acids long. From germline, CDR1 is MNHEY and CDR2 SMNVEV (reference sequence). The CDR3 reads CASMGGFGTEAFF. Written as DNA, the CDR3 is TGTGCCAGCATGGGGGGCTTTGGGACTGAAGCTTTCTTT.

The rearrangement uses TRBV13 and TRBJ1-2; D is unresolved. Germline V CDR1 and CDR2: PRHDT, FYEKMQ (reference sequence). The CDR3 length is 13 residues. Trimming removed 1 base from V and 8 bases from J, with 11 bases in between. CDR3 nucleotides: TGTGCCAGCAGCTTAGTGGCTCAAGAAGGCTACACCTTC. Its translation is CASSLVAQEGYTF.

The genes are TRBV5-5 and TRBJ2-5, with 8 bases aligning to TRBD1. V lost 0 bases and J lost 10; bases outside the gene matches: 11. The CDR3 spans 15 residues. CDR1 and CDR2 (germline): SGHKS, YYEKEE (reference sequence). The CDR3 nucleotides are TGTGCCAGCAGCTTGGGCAGGGGGCCCGATTGGGTCCAGTACTTC. Protein product: CASSLGRGPDWVQYF.

The CDR3 region is CASSITTQEQFF. In DNA, the CDR3 is TGTGCCAGTAGTATCACCACCCAAGAGCAGTTCTTC. This sequence joins TRBV19 and TRBJ2-1; no reliable D call. The ends were cut back, 3 bases at V and 10 bases at J, with 10 bases in the middle. Germline V gives CDR1 LNHDA, CDR2 SQIVND (reference sequence). The CDR3 spans 12 residues.

The gene calls are TRBV11-3 and TRBJ1-1; the D gene is possibly TRBD1 (6 bases). The CDR3 extends over 14 amino acids. Germline V gene lookup returns CDR1 SGHNT and CDR2 YENEEA. V gave up 6 bases and J gave up 1 base, with 12 bases separating them. CDR3 in DNA: TGTGCCAGCAGATCCCTGGACAGGAACACTGAAGCTTTCTTT. Its protein is CASRSLDRNTEAFF.

V is TRBV6-5 and J is TRBJ1-3; D not certain. Germline CDR1 reads MNHEY; CDR2 reads SVGAGI. The V end lost 0 bases, the J end lost 4 bases, and 10 bases lay between the germline ends. The CDR3 consists of 15 residues. The CDR3 spells CASSYSAESGNTIYF. CDR3 in DNA: TGTGCCAGCAGTTACTCGGCAGAATCAGGAAACACCATATATTTT.

The chain employs TRBV27 and TRBJ2-7, with TRBD2 matching 9 bases. V lost 7 bases and J lost 2; bases outside the gene matches: 6. The CDR3 length is 14 residues. Germline values: CDR1 MNHEY, CDR2 SMNVEV (reference sequence). The CDR3, as DNA: TGTGCCAGCAAAACGACTAGCGGTACCTACGAGCAGTACTTC. Its translation: CASKTTSGTYEQYF.

This clone occurred a few times. The chain couples TRBV7-8 to TRBJ2-2; possible D gene TRBD2, 6 bases. Germline CDR1 and CDR2: SGHVS and FQNEAQ. V was clipped by 0 bases and J by 4 bases, with 9 bases between them. The CDR3 spans 15 residues. The CDR3 is CASSLAISGTGELFF. Here the CDR3 DNA reads TGTGCCAGCAGCTTAGCGATTAGCGGCACCGGGGAGCTGTTTTTT.

This clone was counted between two and nine times. The J gene is TRBJ2-7, the V gene TRBV18; D is unresolved. CDR1 and CDR2 from the germline V gene are KGHSH and LQKENI. The CDR3 consists of 15 residues. V was shortened by 6 bases and J by 0 bases, with 15 bases between the two germline ends. The CDR3 DNA follows: TGTGCCAGCTCTCGACGGAGAATCAGCTCCTACGAGCAGTACTTC. It translates to CASSRRRISSYEQYF.

The chain employs TRBV5-6 and TRBJ2-1; weak D call: TRBD2 (6 bases). The V end lost 3 bases, the J end lost 4 bases, and 8 bases lay between the germline ends. This CDR3 is built from 13 residues. CDR1 SGHDT and CDR2 YYEEEE come from the germline V gene. CDR3 sequence (DNA): TGTGCCAGCAGCTCCGGACTATACAATGAGCAGTTCTTC. The encoded protein is CASSSGLYNEQFF. Full variable domain (missing parts from reference TRBV5-6 and TRBJ2-1): DAGVTQSPTHLIKTRGQQVTLRCSPKSGHDTVSWYQQALGQGPQFIFQYYEEEERQRGNFPDRFSGHQFPNYSSELNVNALLLGDSALYLCASSSGLYNEQFFGPGTRLTVL.